In this sample, the clone carrying this T cell receptor (beta chain) turned up a few times. The sample originates from a study of blood T cell repertoires in COVID-19. Clones were read by immunoSEQ multiplex PCR, and TCRdb kept only the in-frame ones, dropping some. The sample holds fewer than 200,000 clones, 81% seen once. Those who participated ranged in age from roughly 18 to 90 years and resided in approximately 23 US areas. Each participant's cohort was designated according to participant-reported clinical history. The sample consisted of PBMCs or T cells enriched from blood (not recorded which). The sequence came from a woman between 35 and 50 years old with acute COVID-19.

The DNA of the CDR3 is TGTGCCAGCAGTCCCGGAGCGTTCACGGAGCTGTTTTTT. The encoded protein is CASSPGAFTELFF. This chain uses TRBV12-3 or TRBV12-4 with TRBJ2-2; D is unresolved. The CDR3 loop spans 13 amino acids. Trimming removed 5 bases at V and 10 bases at J, with 14 bases between.